This T cell receptor (beta chain) was found in a study of blood T cell repertoires in COVID-19. Authors' analysis steps: Quantification of nucleated cells was approximated via reference gene primer amplification. Clones were sequenced by immunoSEQ multiplex PCR, and TCRdb holds only the in-frame ones, with some missing. The V and J calls and clone size are taken from that table; D and trimming were inferred from the DNA. The sample includes 25,000 to 35,000 clones, about 89% of them seen just once. Trimming at V came to 5 bases and at J to 3 bases, leaving 8 bases not matched to a gene. Germline V gene data show CDR1 as GTSNPN and CDR2 as SVGIG (reference sequence). The length of the CDR3 is 15 residues.

The source is a man between 65 and 79 years old with active COVID-19. The J gene is TRBJ2-2, the V gene TRBV30; 8 nucleotides line up with TRBD2. Sequencing was done on a sample of peripheral blood. This chain's CDR3 is CAWQLRGADTGELFF. The CDR3, as DNA: TGTGCCTGGCAGCTGCGGGGGGCGGACACCGGGGAGCTGTTTTTT.